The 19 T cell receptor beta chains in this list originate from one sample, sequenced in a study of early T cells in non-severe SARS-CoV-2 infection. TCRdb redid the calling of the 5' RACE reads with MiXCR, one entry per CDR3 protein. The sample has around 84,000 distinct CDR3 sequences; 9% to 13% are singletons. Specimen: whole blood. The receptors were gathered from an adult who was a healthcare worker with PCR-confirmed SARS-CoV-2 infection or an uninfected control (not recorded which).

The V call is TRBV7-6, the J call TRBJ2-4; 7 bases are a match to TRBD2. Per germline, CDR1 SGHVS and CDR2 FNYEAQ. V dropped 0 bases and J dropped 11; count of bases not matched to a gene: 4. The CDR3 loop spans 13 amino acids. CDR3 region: CASSLARAGVQYF. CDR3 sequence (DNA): TGTGCCAGCAGCTTAGCTCGGGCGGGAGTTCAGTACTTC. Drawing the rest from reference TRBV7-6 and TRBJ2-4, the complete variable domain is GAGVSQSPRYKVTKRGQDVALRCDPISGHVSLYWYRQALGQGPEFLTYFNYEAQQDKSGLPNDRFSAERPEGSISTLTIQRTEQRDSAMYRCASSLARAGVQYFGAGTRLSVL.

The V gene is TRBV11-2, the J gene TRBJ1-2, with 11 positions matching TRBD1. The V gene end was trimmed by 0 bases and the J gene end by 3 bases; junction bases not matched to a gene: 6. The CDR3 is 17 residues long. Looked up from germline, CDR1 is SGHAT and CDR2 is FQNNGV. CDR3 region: CASSLDWTGGEDYGYTF. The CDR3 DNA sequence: TGTGCCAGCAGCTTAGATTGGACAGGGGGCGAAGACTATGGCTACACCTTC.

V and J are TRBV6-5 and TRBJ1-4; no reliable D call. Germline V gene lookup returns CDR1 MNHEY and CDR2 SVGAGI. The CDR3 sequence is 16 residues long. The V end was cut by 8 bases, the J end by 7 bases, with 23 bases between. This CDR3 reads CASSRRLPALAEKLFF. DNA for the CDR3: TGTGCCAGCTCACGACGGCTTCCGGCTTTGGCTGAAAAACTGTTTTTT.

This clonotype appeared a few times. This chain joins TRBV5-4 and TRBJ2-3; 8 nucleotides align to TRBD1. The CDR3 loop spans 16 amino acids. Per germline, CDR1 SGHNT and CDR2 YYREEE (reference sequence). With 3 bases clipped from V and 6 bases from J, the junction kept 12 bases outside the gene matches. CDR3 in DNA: TGTGCCAGCAGCTCCCCCCAACAGGGGGTATCGGATACGCAGTATTTT. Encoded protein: CASSSPQQGVSDTQYF.

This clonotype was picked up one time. CDR3 in amino acids: CASRPSYGQNTEAFF. The CDR3 DNA is TGTGCCAGCAGGCCCTCTTATGGACAGAACACTGAAGCTTTCTTT. The rearrangement links TRBV6-5 to TRBJ1-1; D perhaps matches TRBD1 (5 bases). The germline V and J ends were trimmed by 6 bases and 1 base, with 15 bases remaining between them. This CDR3 comprises 15 residues. CDR1 is MNHEY, CDR2 SVGAGI, per germline.

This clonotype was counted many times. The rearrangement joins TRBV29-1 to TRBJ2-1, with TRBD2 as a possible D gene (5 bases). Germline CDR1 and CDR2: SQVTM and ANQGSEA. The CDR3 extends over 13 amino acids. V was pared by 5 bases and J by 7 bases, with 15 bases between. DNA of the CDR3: TGCAGCGTTTGGCCCGTCGGGGAGAATGAGCAGTTCTTC. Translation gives CSVWPVGENEQFF.

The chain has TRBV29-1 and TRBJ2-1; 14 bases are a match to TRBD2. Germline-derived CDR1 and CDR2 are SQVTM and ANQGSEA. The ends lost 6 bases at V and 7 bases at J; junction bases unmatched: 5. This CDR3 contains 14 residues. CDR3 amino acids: CSVGTSGSWNEQFF. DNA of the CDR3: TGCAGCGTGGGGACTAGCGGGAGTTGGAATGAGCAGTTCTTC.

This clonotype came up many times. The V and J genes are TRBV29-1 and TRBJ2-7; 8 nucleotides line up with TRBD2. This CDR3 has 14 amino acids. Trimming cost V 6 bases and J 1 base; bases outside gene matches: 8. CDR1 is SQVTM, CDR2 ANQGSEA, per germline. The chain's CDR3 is CSVSTSGASYEQYF. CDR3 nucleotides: TGCAGCGTATCCACTAGCGGTGCTTCCTACGAGCAGTACTTC.

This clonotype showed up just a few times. The CDR3 reads CASSAGQGIYEQYF. DNA of the CDR3: TGTGCCAGCAGTGCGGGACAGGGGATCTACGAGCAGTACTTC. The J gene is TRBJ2-7, the V gene TRBV6-1; 10 bases are shared with TRBD1. The CDR3 is made up of 14 amino acids. V lost 4 bases, J lost 3 bases, and 3 bases stayed unmatched. Germline-derived CDR1 and CDR2 are MNHNS and SASEGT.

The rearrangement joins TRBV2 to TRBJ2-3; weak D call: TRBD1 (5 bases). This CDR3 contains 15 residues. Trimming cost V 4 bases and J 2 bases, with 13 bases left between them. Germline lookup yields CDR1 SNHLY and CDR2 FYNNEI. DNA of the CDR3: TGTGCCAGCAGTGTAAGGGGCCCGCCCACAGATACGCAGTATTTT. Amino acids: CASSVRGPPTDTQYF.

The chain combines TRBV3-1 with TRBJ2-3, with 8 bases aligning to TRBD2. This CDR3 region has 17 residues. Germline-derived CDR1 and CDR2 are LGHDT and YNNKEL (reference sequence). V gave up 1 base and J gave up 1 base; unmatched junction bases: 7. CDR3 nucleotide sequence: TGTGCCAGCAGCCAAGTTAGGAGCGGGAGCGGCACAGATACGCAGTATTTT. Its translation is CASSQVRSGSGTDTQYF.

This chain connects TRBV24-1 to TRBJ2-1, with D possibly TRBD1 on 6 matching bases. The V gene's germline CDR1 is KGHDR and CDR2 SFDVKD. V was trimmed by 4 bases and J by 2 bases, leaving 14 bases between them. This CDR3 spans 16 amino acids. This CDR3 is CATSDPTGTTYNEQFF. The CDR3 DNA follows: TGTGCCACCAGTGACCCCACAGGGACCACCTACAATGAGCAGTTCTTC.

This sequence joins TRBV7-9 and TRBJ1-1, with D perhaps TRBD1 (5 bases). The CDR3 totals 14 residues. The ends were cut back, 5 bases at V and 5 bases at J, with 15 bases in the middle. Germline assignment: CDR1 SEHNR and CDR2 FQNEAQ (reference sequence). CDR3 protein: CASSNTGKGTEAFF. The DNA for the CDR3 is TGTGCCAGCAGCAACACAGGAAAAGGGACTGAAGCTTTCTTT.

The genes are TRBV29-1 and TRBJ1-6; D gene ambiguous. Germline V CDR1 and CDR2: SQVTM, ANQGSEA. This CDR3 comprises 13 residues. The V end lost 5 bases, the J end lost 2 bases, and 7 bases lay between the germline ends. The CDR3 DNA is TGCAGCGTTCGGGAAACCTATAATTCACCCCTCCACTTT. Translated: CSVRETYNSPLHF.

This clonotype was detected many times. The CDR3 bases are TGTGCCAGCAGCTCGAGAGGGAGGGGTGAAAAACTGTTTTTT. The encoded protein is CASSSRGRGEKLFF. The V gene is TRBV7-2, the J gene TRBJ1-4; TRBD1 is a possible D gene (5 bases). This CDR3 is 14 amino acids long. Germline V gene sequence: CDR1 SGHTA, CDR2 FQGNSA. Trimming took off 4 bases at V and 7 bases at J, with 13 bases between the two ends.

The CDR3 reads CSASSLAGANEQFF. The CDR3 DNA reads as TGCAGTGCTAGTTCGCTAGCGGGGGCCAATGAGCAGTTCTTC. The chain recombines TRBV20-1 with TRBJ2-1; 10 bases map to TRBD2. CDR3 length: 14 residues. From germline, CDR1 is DFQATT and CDR2 SNEGSKA (reference sequence). The V and J ends lost 3 bases and 6 bases, in that order; junction bases with no gene match: 5.

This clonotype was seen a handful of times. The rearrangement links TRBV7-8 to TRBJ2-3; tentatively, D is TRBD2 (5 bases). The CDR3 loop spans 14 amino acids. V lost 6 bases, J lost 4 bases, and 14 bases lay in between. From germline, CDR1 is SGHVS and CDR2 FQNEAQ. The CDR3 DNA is TGTGCCAGCAGGTTCGAAACTAGTGCAGATACGCAGTATTTT. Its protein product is CASRFETSADTQYF.

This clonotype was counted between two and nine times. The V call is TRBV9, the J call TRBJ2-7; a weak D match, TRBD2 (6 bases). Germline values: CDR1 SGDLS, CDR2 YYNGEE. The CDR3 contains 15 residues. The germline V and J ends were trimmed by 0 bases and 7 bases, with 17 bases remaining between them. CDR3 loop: CASSVDPRSGEEQYF. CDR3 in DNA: TGTGCCAGCAGCGTAGATCCCCGATCGGGGGAGGAGCAGTACTTC.

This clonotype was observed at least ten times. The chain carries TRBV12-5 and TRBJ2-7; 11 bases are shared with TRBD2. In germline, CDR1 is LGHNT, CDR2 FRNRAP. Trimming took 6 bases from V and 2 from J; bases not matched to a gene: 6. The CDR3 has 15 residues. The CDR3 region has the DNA TGTGCTAGTGGATTATCTAGCGGGGGGCCCTACGAGCAGTACTTC. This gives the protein CASGLSSGGPYEQYF.